The text below deals with one TCR beta chain. These data are taken from a study of blood T cell repertoires in COVID-19. Study information: Donors in the United States, Italy and Spain gave samples during acute or convalescent COVID-19. In each case, the material was cDNA or gDNA derived from T cells, B-cell-depleted T cells, or PBMCs.

In the original workflow: Amplifying reference gene primers gave estimates of nucleated cell counts. Data came from immunoSEQ multiplex PCR; TCRdb stores just in-frame clones and leaves some out. V and J calls plus clone size are reproduced from that table; the DNA served to infer D and trimming. The sample holds roughly 200,000 clones, 65% to 85% seen once. The material sequenced was peripheral blood. This TCR derives from a man aged 45-60 years with active or convalescent COVID-19.

The CDR3 nucleotides read TGTGCCTGGAGTGTGTTCAGTACCCACGAGCAGTACTTC. This sequence encodes CAWSVFSTHEQYF. The chain combines TRBV30 with TRBJ2-7, with D uncertain. The CDR3 sequence is 13 residues long. V dropped 0 bases and J dropped 5 bases, with 11 bases sitting between them. Germline assignment: CDR1 GTSNPN and CDR2 SVGIG (reference sequence).